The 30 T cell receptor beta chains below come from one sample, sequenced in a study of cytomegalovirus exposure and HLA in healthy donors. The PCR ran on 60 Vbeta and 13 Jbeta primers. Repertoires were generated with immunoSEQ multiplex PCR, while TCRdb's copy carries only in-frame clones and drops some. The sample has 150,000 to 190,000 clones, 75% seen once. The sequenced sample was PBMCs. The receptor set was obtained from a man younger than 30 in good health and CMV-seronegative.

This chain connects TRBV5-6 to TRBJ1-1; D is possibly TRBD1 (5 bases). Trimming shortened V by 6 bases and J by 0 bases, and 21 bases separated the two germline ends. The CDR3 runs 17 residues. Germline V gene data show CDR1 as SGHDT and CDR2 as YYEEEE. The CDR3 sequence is CASTRLLLGLVNTEAFF. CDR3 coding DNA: TGTGCCAGCACCCGACTCCTTCTGGGACTTGTGAACACTGAAGCTTTCTTT.

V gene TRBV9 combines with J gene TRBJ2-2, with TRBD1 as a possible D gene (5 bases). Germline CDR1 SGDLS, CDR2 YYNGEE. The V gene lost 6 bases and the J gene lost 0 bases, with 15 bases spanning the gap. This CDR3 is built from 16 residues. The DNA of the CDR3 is TGTGCCAGCAACCCGTGGGGCTCCGCGAACACCGGGGAGCTGTTTTTT. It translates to CASNPWGSANTGELFF.

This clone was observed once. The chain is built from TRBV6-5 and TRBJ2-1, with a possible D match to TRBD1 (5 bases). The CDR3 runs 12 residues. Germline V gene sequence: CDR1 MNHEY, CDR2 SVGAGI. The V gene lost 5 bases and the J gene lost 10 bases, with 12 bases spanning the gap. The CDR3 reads CASSPQGSEQFF. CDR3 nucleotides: TGTGCCAGCAGTCCCCAGGGATCCGAGCAGTTCTTC.

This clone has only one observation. CDR3 sequence (DNA): TGTGCCAGCAGCGTCAGCGGGGTCAGCTCCTACAATGAGCAGTTCTTC. This encodes CASSVSGVSSYNEQFF. The V call is TRBV9, the J call TRBJ2-1, with 7 nucleotides matching TRBD2. The germline V gene encodes CDR1 SGDLS and CDR2 YYNGEE. The CDR3 sequence is 16 residues long. J was trimmed by 0 bases and V by 2 bases; bases with no gene match: 5.

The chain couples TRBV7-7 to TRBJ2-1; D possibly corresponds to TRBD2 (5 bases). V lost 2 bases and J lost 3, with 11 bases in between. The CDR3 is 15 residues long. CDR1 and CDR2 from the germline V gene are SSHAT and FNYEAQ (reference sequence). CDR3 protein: CASSLSWTVYNEQFF. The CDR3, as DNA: TGTGCCAGCAGCTTATCTTGGACTGTCTACAATGAGCAGTTCTTC.

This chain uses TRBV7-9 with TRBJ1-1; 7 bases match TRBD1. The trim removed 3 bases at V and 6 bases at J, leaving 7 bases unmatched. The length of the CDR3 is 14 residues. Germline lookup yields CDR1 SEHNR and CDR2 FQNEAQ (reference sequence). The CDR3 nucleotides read TGTGCCAGCAGCTTGAATTCAGGGGGATCTGAAGCTTTCTTT. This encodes CASSLNSGGSEAFF. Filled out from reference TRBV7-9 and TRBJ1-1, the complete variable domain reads DTGVSQNPRHKITKRGQNVTFRCDPISEHNRLYWYRQTLGQGPEFLTYFQNEAQLEKSRLLSDRFSAERPKGSFSTLEIQRTEQGDSAMYLCASSLNSGGSEAFFGQGTRLTVV.

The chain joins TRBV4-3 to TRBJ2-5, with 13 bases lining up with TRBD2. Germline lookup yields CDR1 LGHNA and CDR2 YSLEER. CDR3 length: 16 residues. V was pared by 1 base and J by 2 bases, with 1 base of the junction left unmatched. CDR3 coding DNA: TGCGCCAGCAGCCAAGGGACTAGCGGGAGTCAAGAGACCCAGTACTTC. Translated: CASSQGTSGSQETQYF.

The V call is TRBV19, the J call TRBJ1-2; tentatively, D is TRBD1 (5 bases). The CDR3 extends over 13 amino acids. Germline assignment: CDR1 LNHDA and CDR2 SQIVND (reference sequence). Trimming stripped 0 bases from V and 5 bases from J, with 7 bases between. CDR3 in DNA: TGTGCCAGTAGTATAGATCGACAGTATGGCTACACCTTC. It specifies CASSIDRQYGYTF.

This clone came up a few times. CDR3 sequence: CASSLRTGVDGDEQFF. The CDR3 nucleotides are TGTGCCAGCAGCTTAAGAACAGGGGTGGATGGGGATGAGCAGTTCTTC. The rearrangement uses TRBV7-8 and TRBJ2-1, with 7 bases matching TRBD1. Germline values: CDR1 SGHVS, CDR2 FQNEAQ. Trimming removed 2 bases from V and 8 bases from J; junction bases left unmatched: 12. This CDR3 spans 16 amino acids.

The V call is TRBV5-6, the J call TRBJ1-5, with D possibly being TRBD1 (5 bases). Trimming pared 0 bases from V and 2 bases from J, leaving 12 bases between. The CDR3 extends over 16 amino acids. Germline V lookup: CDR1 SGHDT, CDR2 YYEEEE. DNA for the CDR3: TGTGCCAGCAGCTTGGGGGGGGGTTTCGGCAATCAGCCCCAGCATTTT. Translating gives CASSLGGGFGNQPQHF.

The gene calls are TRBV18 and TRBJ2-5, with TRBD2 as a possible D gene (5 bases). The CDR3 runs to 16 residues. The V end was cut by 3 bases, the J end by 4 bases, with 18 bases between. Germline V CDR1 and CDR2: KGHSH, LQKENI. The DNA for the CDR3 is TGTGCCAGCTCACCGATCCCGGGTCCCCGGGGAGAGACCCAGTACTTC. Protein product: CASSPIPGPRGETQYF.

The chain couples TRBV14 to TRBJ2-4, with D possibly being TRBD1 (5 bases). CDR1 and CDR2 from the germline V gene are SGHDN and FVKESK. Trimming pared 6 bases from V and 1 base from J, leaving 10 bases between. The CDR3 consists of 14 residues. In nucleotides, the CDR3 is TGTGCCAGCAGTCTACCAGGGGCCAAAAACATTCAGTACTTC. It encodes CASSLPGAKNIQYF.

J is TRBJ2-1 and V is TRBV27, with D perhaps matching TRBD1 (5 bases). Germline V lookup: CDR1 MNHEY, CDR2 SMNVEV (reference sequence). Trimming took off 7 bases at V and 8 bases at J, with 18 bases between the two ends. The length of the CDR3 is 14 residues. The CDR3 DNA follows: TGTGCCAGCACCCAGGGTAGCCGGGCCGATGAGCAGTTCTTC. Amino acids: CASTQGSRADEQFF.

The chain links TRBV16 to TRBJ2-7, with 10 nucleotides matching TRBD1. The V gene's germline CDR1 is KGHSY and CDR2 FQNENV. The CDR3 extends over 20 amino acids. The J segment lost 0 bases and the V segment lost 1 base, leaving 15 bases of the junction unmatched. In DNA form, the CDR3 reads TGTGCCAGCAGCCAATTGGGCCCTGGGCTCCGGGACAGGGGCTCCTACGAGCAGTACTTC. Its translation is CASSQLGPGLRDRGSYEQYF. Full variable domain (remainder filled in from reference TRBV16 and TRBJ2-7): GEEVAQTPKHLVRGEGQKAKLYCAPIKGHSYVFWYQQVLKNEFKFLISFQNENVFDETGMPKERFSAKCLPNSPCSLEIQATKLEDSAVYFCASSQLGPGLRDRGSYEQYFGPGTRLTVT.

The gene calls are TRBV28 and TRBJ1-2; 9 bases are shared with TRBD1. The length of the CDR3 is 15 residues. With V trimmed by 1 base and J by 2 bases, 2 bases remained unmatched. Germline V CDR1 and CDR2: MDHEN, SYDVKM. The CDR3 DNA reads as TGTGCCAGCAGTTTATTAGGGACAGGGAACTATGGCTACACCTTC. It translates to CASSLLGTGNYGYTF.

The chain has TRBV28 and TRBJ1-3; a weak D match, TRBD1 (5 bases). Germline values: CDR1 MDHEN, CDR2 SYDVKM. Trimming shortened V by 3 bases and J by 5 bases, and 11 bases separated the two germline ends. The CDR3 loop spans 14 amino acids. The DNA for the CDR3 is TGTGCCAGCAGTTTGTGGCAGGGAAGAAACACCATATATTTT. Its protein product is CASSLWQGRNTIYF. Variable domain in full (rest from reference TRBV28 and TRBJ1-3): DVKVTQSSRYLVKRTGEKVFLECVQDMDHENMFWYRQDPGLGLRLIYFSYDVKMKEKGDIPEGYSVSREKKERFSLILESASTNQTSMYLCASSLWQGRNTIYFGEGSWLTVV.

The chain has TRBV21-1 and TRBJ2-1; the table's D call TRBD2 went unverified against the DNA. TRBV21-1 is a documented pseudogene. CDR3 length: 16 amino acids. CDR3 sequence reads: CASSPYPRDFQNEQFF. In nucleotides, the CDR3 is TGTGCCAGCAGCCCCTACCCCCGGGACTTCCAGAATGAGCAGTTCTTC.

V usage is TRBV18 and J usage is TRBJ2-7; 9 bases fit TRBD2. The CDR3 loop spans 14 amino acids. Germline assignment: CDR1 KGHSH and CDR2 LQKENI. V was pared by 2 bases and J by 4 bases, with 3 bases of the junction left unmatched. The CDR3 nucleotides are TGTGCCAGCTCACCAGCGGGAGGGCCATACGAGCAGTACTTC. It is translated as CASSPAGGPYEQYF. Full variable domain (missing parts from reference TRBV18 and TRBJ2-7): NAGVMQNPRHLVRRRGQEARLRCSPMKGHSHVYWYRQLPEEGLKFMVYLQKENIIDESGMPKERFSAEFPKEGPSILRIQQVVRGDSAAYFCASSPAGGPYEQYFGPGTRLTVT.

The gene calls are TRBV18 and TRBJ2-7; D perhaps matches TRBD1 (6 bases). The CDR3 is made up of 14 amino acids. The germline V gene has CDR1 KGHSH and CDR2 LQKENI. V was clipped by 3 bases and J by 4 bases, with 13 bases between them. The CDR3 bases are TGTGCCAGCTCACCCCCGGGACAACCTTACGAGCAGTACTTC. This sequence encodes CASSPPGQPYEQYF.

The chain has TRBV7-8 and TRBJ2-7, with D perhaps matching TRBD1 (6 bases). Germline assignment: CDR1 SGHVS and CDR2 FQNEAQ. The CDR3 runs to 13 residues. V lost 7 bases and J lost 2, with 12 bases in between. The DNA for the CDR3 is TGTGCCAGCAACCAGAGACAGGCCTACGAGCAGTACTTC. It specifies CASNQRQAYEQYF.

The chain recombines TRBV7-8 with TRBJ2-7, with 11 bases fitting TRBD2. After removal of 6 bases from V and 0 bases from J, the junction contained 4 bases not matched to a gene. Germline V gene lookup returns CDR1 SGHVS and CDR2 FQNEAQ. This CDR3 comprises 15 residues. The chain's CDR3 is CASSPSGRSSYEQYF. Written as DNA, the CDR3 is TGTGCCAGCAGTCCTAGCGGGAGGAGCTCCTACGAGCAGTACTTC.

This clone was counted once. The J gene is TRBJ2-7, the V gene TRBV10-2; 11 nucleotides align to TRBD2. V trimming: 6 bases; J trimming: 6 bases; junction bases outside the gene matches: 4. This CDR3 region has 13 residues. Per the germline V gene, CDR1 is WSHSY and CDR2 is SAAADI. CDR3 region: CASRLAGDREQYF. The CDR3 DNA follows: TGCGCCAGCAGACTAGCGGGAGATCGCGAGCAGTACTTC.

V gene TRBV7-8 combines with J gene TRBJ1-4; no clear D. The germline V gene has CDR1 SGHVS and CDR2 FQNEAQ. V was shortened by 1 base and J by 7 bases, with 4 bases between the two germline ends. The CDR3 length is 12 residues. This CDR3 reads CASSLVAEKLFF. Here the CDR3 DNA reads TGTGCCAGCAGCTTAGTAGCTGAAAAACTGTTTTTT.

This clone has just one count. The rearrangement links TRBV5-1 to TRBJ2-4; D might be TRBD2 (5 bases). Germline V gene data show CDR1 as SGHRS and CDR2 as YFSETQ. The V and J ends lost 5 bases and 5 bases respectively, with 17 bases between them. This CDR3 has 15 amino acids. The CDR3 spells CASRAGLGLENIQYF. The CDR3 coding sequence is TGCGCCAGCAGGGCCGGACTGGGGTTAGAAAACATTCAGTACTTC.

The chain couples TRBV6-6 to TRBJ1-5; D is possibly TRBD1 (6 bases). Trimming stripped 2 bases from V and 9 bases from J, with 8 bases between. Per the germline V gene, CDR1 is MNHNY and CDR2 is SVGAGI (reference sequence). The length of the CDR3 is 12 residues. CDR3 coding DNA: TGTGCCAGCAGTTACCAGGGGTCGCCCCAGCATTTT. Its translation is CASSYQGSPQHF.

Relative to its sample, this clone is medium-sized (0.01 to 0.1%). The CDR3 sequence: CAWSRGGLNTIYF. In nucleotides, the CDR3 is TGTGCCTGGAGTCGCGGCGGACTAAACACCATATATTTT. J is TRBJ1-3 and V is TRBV30, with no clear D. In germline, CDR1 is GTSNPN, CDR2 SVGIG (reference sequence). There are 13 residues in the CDR3. Trimming took off 2 bases at V and 6 bases at J, with 11 bases between the two ends.

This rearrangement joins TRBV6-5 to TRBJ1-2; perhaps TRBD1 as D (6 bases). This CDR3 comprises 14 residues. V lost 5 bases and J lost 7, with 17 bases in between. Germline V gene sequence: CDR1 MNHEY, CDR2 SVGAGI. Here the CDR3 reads CASSPWGGRGGYTF. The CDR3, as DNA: TGTGCCAGCAGTCCCTGGGGGGGCCGGGGTGGCTACACCTTC.

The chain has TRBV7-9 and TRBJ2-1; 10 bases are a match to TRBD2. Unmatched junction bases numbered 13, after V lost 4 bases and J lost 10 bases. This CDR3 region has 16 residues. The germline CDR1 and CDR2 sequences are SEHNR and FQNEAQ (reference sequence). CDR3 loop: CASSSPLAGPGGEQFF. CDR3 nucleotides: TGTGCCAGCAGCTCTCCACTAGCGGGACCTGGGGGAGAGCAGTTCTTC.

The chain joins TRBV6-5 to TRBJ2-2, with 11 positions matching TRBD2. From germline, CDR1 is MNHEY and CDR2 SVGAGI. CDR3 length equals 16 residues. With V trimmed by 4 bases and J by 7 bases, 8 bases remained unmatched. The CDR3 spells CASSLGLAAGFGELFF. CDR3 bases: TGTGCCAGCAGTTTGGGACTAGCGGCAGGGTTCGGGGAGCTGTTTTTT.

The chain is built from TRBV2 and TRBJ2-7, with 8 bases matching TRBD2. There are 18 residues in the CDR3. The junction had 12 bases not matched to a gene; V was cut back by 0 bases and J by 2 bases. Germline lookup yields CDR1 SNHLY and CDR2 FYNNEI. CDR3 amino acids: CASSEARGGTSSTYEQYF. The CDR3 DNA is TGTGCCAGCAGTGAAGCCCGGGGTGGGACTAGTTCCACCTACGAGCAGTACTTC.